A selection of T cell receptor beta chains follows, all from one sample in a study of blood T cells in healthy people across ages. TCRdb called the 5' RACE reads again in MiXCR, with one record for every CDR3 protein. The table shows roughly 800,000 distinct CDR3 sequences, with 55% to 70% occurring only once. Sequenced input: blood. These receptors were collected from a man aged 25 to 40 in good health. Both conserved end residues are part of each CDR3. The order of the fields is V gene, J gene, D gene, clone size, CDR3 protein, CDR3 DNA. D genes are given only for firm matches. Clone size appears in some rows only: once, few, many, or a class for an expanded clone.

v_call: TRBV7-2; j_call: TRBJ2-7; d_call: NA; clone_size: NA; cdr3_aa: CASSSDRIYEQYF; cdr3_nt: TGTGCCAGCAGCTCCGACAGGATCTACGAGCAGTACTTC
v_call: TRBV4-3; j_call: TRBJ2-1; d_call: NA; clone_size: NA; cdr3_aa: CASSQELTGLPYNEQFF; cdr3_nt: TGCGCCAGCAGCCAAGAACTAACAGGGCTGCCCTACAATGAGCAGTTCTTC
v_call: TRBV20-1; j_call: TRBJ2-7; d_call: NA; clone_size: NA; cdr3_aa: CSAPDRNSYEQYF; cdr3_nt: TGCAGTGCTCCGGACAGAAACTCCTACGAGCAGTACTTC
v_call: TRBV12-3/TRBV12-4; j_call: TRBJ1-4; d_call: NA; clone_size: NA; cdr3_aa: CASTNSAYYEKLFF; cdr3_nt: TGTGCCAGCACCAACAGTGCCTACTATGAAAAACTGTTTTTT
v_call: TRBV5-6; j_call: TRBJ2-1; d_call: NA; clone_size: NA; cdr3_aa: CASSFGQPVYNEQFF; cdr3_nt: TGTGCCAGCAGCTTTGGCCAACCCGTGTACAATGAGCAGTTCTTC
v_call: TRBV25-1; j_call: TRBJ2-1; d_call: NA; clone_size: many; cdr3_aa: CASSANNEQFF; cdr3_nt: TGTGCCAGCAGTGCGAACAATGAGCAGTTCTTC
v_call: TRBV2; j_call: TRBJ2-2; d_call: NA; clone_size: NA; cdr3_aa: CASSLWFAPNQGFNTGELFF; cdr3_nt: TGTGCCAGCAGTCTTTGGTTCGCACCCAACCAGGGATTTAACACCGGGGAGCTGTTTTTT
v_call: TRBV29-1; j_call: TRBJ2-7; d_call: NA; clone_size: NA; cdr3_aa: CSVVHNTGFYEQYF; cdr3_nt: TGCAGCGTTGTGCATAATACCGGATTCTACGAGCAGTACTTC
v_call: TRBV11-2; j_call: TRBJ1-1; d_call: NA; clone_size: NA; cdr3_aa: CASSHPGTTEAFF; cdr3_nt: TGTGCCAGCAGCCACCCGGGGACCACTGAAGCTTTCTTT
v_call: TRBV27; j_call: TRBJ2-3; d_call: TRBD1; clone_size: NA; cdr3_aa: CASSLVRTGGTDTQYF; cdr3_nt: TGTGCCAGCAGTTTAGTTAGGACAGGGGGGACAGATACGCAGTATTTT
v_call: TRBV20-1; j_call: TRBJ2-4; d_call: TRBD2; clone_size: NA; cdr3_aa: CSARTLAVGLAKNIQYF; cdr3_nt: TGCAGTGCTAGAACACTAGCGGTCGGACTAGCCAAAAACATTCAGTACTTC
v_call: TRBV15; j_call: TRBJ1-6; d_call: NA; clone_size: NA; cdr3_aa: CATSPTVNNSPLHF; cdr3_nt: TGTGCCACCAGCCCGACAGTTAATAATTCACCCCTCCACTTT
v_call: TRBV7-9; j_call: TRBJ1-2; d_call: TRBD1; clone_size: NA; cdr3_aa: CASSPQGGIGYGYTF; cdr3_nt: TGTGCCAGCAGCCCACAGGGGGGTATCGGCTATGGCTACACCTTC
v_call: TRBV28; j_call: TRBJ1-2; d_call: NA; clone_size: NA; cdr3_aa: CASSSDGVLYGYTF; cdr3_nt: TGTGCCAGCAGTTCGGACGGTGTGTTATATGGCTACACCTTC
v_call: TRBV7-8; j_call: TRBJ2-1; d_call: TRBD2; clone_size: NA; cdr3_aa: CASSLYPGGVSYNEQFF; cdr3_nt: TGTGCCAGCAGCTTATACCCGGGAGGGGTTTCCTACAATGAGCAGTTCTTC
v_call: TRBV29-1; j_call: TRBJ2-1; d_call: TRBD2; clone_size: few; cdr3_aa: CSVEESGSFRPNEQFF; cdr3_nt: TGCAGCGTTGAAGAAAGCGGGAGTTTTAGACCGAATGAGCAGTTCTTC
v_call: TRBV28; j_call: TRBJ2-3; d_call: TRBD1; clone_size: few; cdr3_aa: CASSLTGGASDTQYF; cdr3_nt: TGTGCCAGCAGTTTAACAGGGGGCGCCTCAGATACGCAGTATTTT
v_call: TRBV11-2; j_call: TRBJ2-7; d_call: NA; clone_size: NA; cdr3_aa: CASSLVLQGAHEQYF; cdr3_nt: TGTGCCAGCAGCTTAGTTCTCCAGGGTGCCCACGAGCAGTACTTC
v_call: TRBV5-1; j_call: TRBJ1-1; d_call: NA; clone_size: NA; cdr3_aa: CASSLRPSTSEAFF; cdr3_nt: TGCGCCAGCAGCTTGCGACCCTCAACTTCTGAAGCTTTCTTT
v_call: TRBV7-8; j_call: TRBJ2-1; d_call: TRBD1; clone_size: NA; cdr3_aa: CASSWYSGTGQTVSYNEQFF; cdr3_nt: TGTGCCAGCAGCTGGTACTCAGGGACAGGACAGACCGTTTCCTACAATGAGCAGTTCTTC
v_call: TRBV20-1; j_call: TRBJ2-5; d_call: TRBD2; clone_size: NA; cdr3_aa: CSSPAGNYDYGQYF; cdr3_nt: TGCAGTTCACCAGCGGGAAACTACGACTACGGGCAGTACTTC
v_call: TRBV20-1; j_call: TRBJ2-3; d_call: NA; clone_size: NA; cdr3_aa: CSARDLRTRSTDTQYF; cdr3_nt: TGCAGTGCTAGAGATCTTCGGACCCGTAGCACAGATACGCAGTATTTT
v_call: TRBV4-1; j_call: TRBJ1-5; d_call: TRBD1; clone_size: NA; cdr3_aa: CASSQAGQGNQPQHF; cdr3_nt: TGCGCCAGCAGCCAAGCGGGACAGGGCAATCAGCCCCAGCATTTT
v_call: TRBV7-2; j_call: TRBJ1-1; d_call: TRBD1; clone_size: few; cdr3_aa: CASSLRQGLNTEAFF; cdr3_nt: TGTGCCAGCAGCCTGCGACAGGGGTTGAACACTGAAGCTTTCTTT
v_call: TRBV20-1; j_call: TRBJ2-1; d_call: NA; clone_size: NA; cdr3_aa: CSARELLGSSYNEQFF; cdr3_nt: TGCAGTGCTAGAGAACTGCTGGGCAGCTCCTACAATGAGCAGTTCTTC
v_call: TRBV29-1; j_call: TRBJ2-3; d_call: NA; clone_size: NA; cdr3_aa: CSAKGRLSTDTQYF; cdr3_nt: TGCAGCGCCAAAGGGCGGCTTAGCACAGATACGCAGTATTTT
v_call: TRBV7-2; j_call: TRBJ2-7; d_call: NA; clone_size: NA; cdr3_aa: CASSLRVGVTYEQYF; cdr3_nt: TGTGCCAGCAGCTTACGGGTCGGGGTTACCTACGAGCAGTACTTC
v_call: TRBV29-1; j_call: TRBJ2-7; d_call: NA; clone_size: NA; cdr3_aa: CSVVGPNYEQYF; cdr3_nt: TGCAGCGTCGTCGGACCGAACTACGAGCAGTACTTC
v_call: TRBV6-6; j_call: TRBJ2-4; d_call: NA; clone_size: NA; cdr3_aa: CASTEKKNIQYF; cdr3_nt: TGTGCCAGCACCGAAAAGAAAAACATTCAGTACTTC
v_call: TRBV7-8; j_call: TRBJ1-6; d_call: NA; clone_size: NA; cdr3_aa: CASSQQQVSNNSPLHF; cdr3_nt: TGTGCCAGCAGCCAGCAACAGGTGTCCAATAATTCACCCCTCCACTTT
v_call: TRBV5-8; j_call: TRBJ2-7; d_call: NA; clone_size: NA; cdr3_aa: CASSRERGDYEQYF; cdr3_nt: TGTGCCAGCAGCCGCGAGAGGGGAGACTACGAGCAGTACTTC
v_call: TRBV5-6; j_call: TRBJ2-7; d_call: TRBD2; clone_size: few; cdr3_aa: CASSLGTSGAGEQYF; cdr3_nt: TGTGCCAGCAGCCTCGGGACTAGCGGTGCGGGAGAGCAGTACTTC
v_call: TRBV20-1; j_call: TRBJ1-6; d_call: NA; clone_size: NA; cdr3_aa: CSAQPLGGAGDSPLHF; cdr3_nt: TGCAGTGCCCAACCCCTCGGGGGGGCTGGCGATTCACCCCTCCACTTT
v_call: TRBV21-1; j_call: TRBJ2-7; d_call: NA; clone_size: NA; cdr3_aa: CASSKEDQGGEQYF; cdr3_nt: TGTGCCAGCAGCAAAGAGGACCAGGGGGGCGAGCAGTACTTC
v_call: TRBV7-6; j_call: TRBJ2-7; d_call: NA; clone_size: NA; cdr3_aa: CASSLGTDKERNEQYF; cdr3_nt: TGTGCCAGCAGCTTAGGGACGGACAAGGAAAGAAACGAGCAGTACTTC
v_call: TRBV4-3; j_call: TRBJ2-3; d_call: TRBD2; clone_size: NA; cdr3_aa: CASSRKLAGVTDTQYF; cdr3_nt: TGCGCCAGCAGCCGCAAACTAGCGGGAGTCACAGATACGCAGTATTTT
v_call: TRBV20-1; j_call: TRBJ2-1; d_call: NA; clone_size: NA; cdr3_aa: CSARDRATYNEQFF; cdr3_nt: TGCAGTGCTAGAGACAGGGCTACCTACAATGAGCAGTTCTTC